Following are 21 T cell receptor beta chains from one sample sequenced in a study of neoadjuvant anti-PD-1 for oral cavity cancer. Clones were sequenced by immunoSEQ multiplex PCR, and TCRdb holds only the in-frame ones, with some missing. The profile shows some 8,000 clones, approximately 70% of them singletons. Time point indicated: after neoadjuvant nivolumab, at surgical resection. The source material was PBMCs, sampled after nivolumab (anti-PD-1) treatment. Source of these receptors: a person aged 35-79 years with oral cavity squamous cell carcinoma.

V usage is TRBV7-9 and J usage is TRBJ2-6; 9 bases are a match to TRBD1. This CDR3 contains 17 residues. V shed 6 bases and J 0 bases; nucleotides not matched to a gene: 6. CDR1 and CDR2 from the germline V gene are SEHNR and FQNEAQ (reference sequence). The DNA for the CDR3 is TGTGCCAGCAGAGCGGACAGGGGCCTCTCTGGGGCCAACGTCCTGACTTTC. It codes for CASRADRGLSGANVLTF.

The genes are TRBV19 and TRBJ1-1; unclear D gene. Germline V gives CDR1 LNHDA, CDR2 SQIVND (reference sequence). V dropped 4 bases and J dropped 1 base, with 13 bases sitting between them. The CDR3 contains 15 residues. CDR3 protein: CASSSRARSNTEAFF. CDR3 nucleotides: TGTGCCAGTAGTAGTAGGGCCCGCTCGAACACTGAAGCTTTCTTT.

The J gene is TRBJ2-7, the V gene TRBV6-6; 9 bases line up with TRBD1. The length of the CDR3 is 15 residues. CDR1 MNHNY and CDR2 SVGAGI come from the germline V gene (reference sequence). V trimming: 4 bases; J trimming: 1 base; junction bases outside the gene matches: 5. The CDR3 here is CASSFLGTGSYEQYF. The DNA for the CDR3 is TGTGCCAGCAGTTTCCTTGGGACAGGGTCCTACGAGCAGTACTTC.

This clone was counted a few times. The chain couples TRBV12-5 to TRBJ2-1; no clear D. Trimming removed 4 bases from V and 7 bases from J, with 5 bases in between. Germline V gene data show CDR1 as LGHNT and CDR2 as FRNRAP. The CDR3 sequence is 11 residues long. CDR3: CASGSLNEQFF. In DNA, the CDR3 is TGTGCTAGTGGTTCCCTTAATGAGCAGTTCTTC.

The chain couples TRBV13 to TRBJ2-5; D is possibly TRBD1 (5 bases). The CDR3 is 15 amino acids. The ends were cut back, 0 bases at V and 2 bases at J, with 10 bases in the middle. Germline CDR1 reads PRHDT; CDR2 reads FYEKMQ (reference sequence). This CDR3 is CASSLGEAGQETQYF. The CDR3 bases are TGTGCCAGCAGCTTAGGCGAGGCAGGGCAAGAGACCCAGTACTTC.

V usage is TRBV5-1 and J usage is TRBJ1-2, with 8 bases identical to TRBD1. This CDR3 is 15 amino acids long. V lost 9 bases to trimming and J lost 2 bases; unmatched junction nucleotides: 12. Germline V gives CDR1 SGHRS, CDR2 YFSETQ. CDR3 coding DNA: TGCGCCACCAACCCGGGGGGACAGGAAAACTATGGCTACACCTTC. This codes for CATNPGGQENYGYTF.

J is TRBJ2-3 and V is TRBV19; D is undetermined. V lost 4 bases and J lost 2, with 1 base in between. Germline V gene data show CDR1 as LNHDA and CDR2 as SQIVND (reference sequence). The CDR3 runs 11 residues. This chain's CDR3 is CASSNTDTQYF. CDR3 nucleotides: TGTGCCAGTAGTAACACAGATACGCAGTATTTT.

This clone was recorded only once. The rearrangement uses TRBV9 and TRBJ2-5; the D is unclear. In germline, CDR1 is SGDLS, CDR2 YYNGEE. The CDR3 extends over 14 amino acids. Trimming cost V 0 bases and J 5 bases, with 11 bases left between them. CDR3 region: CASSVGSSSETQYF. The DNA for the CDR3 is TGTGCCAGCAGCGTAGGGTCTAGTTCGGAGACCCAGTACTTC. The complete variable domain, with remaining parts taken from reference TRBV9 and TRBJ2-5, reads DSGVTQTPKHLITATGQRVTLRCSPRSGDLSVYWYQQSLDQGLQFLIQYYNGEERAKGNILERFSAQQFPDLHSELNLSSLELGDSALYFCASSVGSSSETQYFGPGTRLLVL.

The chain carries TRBV9 and TRBJ1-1; no clear D. The CDR3 is 13 residues long. CDR1 SGDLS and CDR2 YYNGEE come from the germline V gene. V lost 3 bases and J 5 bases, leaving 11 bases between the germline ends. CDR3 in amino acids: CASSGDTSTEAFF. CDR3 bases: TGTGCCAGCAGCGGAGACACTTCAACTGAAGCTTTCTTT.

CDR3 nucleotide sequence: TGCGCCAGCGCGAAAGACAGTTCGGGTCATTACGAGCAGTACTTC. It is translated as CASAKDSSGHYEQYF. The chain recombines TRBV5-1 with TRBJ2-7; TRBD1 might be the D (5 bases). From germline, CDR1 is SGHRS and CDR2 YFSETQ. CDR3 size: 15 residues. V was cut by 7 bases and J by 4 bases, with 21 bases left in between.

The J gene is TRBJ2-5, the V gene TRBV5-1; 8 nucleotides agree with TRBD2. After removal of 2 bases from V and 2 bases from J, the junction contained 8 bases not matched to a gene. Germline V gene lookup returns CDR1 SGHRS and CDR2 YFSETQ. The CDR3 is made up of 16 amino acids. The CDR3 is CASSFTGLVGQETQYF. The DNA for the CDR3 is TGCGCCAGCAGCTTCACGGGACTAGTCGGTCAAGAGACCCAGTACTTC.

The chain carries TRBV4-3 and TRBJ1-1; D ambiguous. Germline V gene sequence: CDR1 LGHNA, CDR2 YSLEER. This CDR3 spans 13 amino acids. V shed 3 bases and J shed 3 bases, with 8 bases lying between them. The CDR3 sequence is CASSQRTDTEAFF. The CDR3 bases are TGCGCCAGCAGCCAGCGAACGGACACTGAAGCTTTCTTT.

This clone was recorded only once. V and J are TRBV19 and TRBJ2-7, with D possibly being TRBD1 or TRBD2 (5 bases each). The germline CDR1 and CDR2 sequences are LNHDA and SQIVND (reference sequence). The CDR3 totals 12 residues. V was pared by 5 bases and J by 4 bases, with 9 bases between. CDR3 sequence reads: CASSGGSYEQYF. CDR3 DNA: TGTGCCAGTAGTGGGGGTTCGTACGAGCAGTACTTC. The entire variable domain, with the rest obtained from reference TRBV19 and TRBJ2-7, is as follows: DGGITQSPKYLFRKEGQNVTLSCEQNLNHDAMYWYRQDPGQGLRLIYYSQIVNDFQKGDIAEGYSVSREKKESFPLTVTSAQKNPTAFYLCASSGGSYEQYFGPGTRLTVT.

The chain carries TRBV9 and TRBJ2-7, with D possibly being TRBD1 (5 bases). CDR3 length: 14 residues. Deletions cut 3 bases from V and 1 base from J, with 11 bases between. The germline V gene has CDR1 SGDLS and CDR2 YYNGEE. The CDR3 nucleotides read TGTGCCAGCAGCGAAGACAGTAGGTCCTACGAGCAGTACTTC. This translates into CASSEDSRSYEQYF.

The chain recombines TRBV4-2 with TRBJ1-4; TRBD1 matches 7 bases. Germline V gives CDR1 LGHNA, CDR2 YNFKEQ. V trimming: 9 bases; J trimming: 7 bases; junction bases outside the gene matches: 14. This CDR3 spans 15 amino acids. The CDR3 region is CASKQGDRESEKLFF. Here the CDR3 DNA reads TGTGCCAGTAAACAGGGTGACAGGGAGTCTGAAAAACTGTTTTTT.

This chain joins TRBV19 and TRBJ2-1; D is unresolved. Germline lookup yields CDR1 LNHDA and CDR2 SQIVND (reference sequence). CDR3 size: 11 residues. V was pared by 4 bases and J by 4 bases, with 2 bases between. CDR3 DNA sequence: TGTGCCAGTAGTACGTACAATGAGCAGTTCTTC. Encoded protein: CASSTYNEQFF. Full variable domain (missing parts from reference TRBV19 and TRBJ2-1): DGGITQSPKYLFRKEGQNVTLSCEQNLNHDAMYWYRQDPGQGLRLIYYSQIVNDFQKGDIAEGYSVSREKKESFPLTVTSAQKNPTAFYLCASSTYNEQFFGPGTRLTVL.

This chain links TRBV5-1 with TRBJ2-7; the D gene is possibly TRBD1 (6 bases). Germline CDR1 reads SGHRS; CDR2 reads YFSETQ. Trimming shortened V by 2 bases and J by 6 bases, and 15 bases separated the two germline ends. The CDR3 sequence is 14 residues long. CDR3: CASSFAQGFSEQYF. CDR3 nucleotide sequence: TGCGCCAGCAGCTTTGCGCAGGGGTTTTCCGAGCAGTACTTC.

This clone has a single count. This chain uses TRBV29-1 with TRBJ2-4, with D perhaps given as TRBD1 or TRBD2 (6 bases each). This CDR3 region has 12 residues. Germline assignment: CDR1 SQVTM and CDR2 ANQGSEA. V was pared by 4 bases and J by 6 bases, with 10 bases between. CDR3 loop: CSVAGGGNIQYF. The CDR3 DNA reads TGCAGCGTTGCAGGAGGGGGAAACATTCAGTACTTC.

This clone was seen more than once but under ten times. The gene calls are TRBV7-9 and TRBJ2-7, with 7 positions matching TRBD1. The germline V gene encodes CDR1 SEHNR and CDR2 FQNEAQ (reference sequence). V was clipped by 5 bases and J by 3 bases; unmatched bases: 10. This CDR3 contains 15 residues. CDR3 region: CASSHDGTALYEQYF. The CDR3 DNA reads TGTGCCAGCAGCCACGATGGGACAGCTCTCTACGAGCAGTACTTC.

V gene TRBV6-1 combines with J gene TRBJ1-2; D is unclear. CDR1 and CDR2 from the germline V gene are MNHNS and SASEGT. V shed 3 bases and J shed 8 bases, with 13 bases lying between them. The CDR3 has 13 residues. The CDR3 loop reads CASSDRIFDGYTF. In DNA form, the CDR3 reads TGTGCCAGCAGTGACAGGATTTTCGACGGCTACACCTTC.

This clone was counted a few times. V gene TRBV6-4 combines with J gene TRBJ2-3; 8 bases align to TRBD2. V lost 6 bases to trimming and J lost 0 bases; unmatched junction nucleotides: 5. In germline, CDR1 is MRHNA, CDR2 SNTAGT. This CDR3 has 15 amino acids. The CDR3 sequence: CASSPASGSTDTQYF. The CDR3 DNA follows: TGTGCCAGCAGCCCTGCTAGCGGGAGCACAGATACGCAGTATTTT.